The clone carrying this TCR beta chain was found a few times. Its antigen is as yet unknown. Trimming left V 3 bases short and J 3 bases short, with 17 bases between. This CDR3 contains 17 residues. Germline V lookup: CDR1 MDHEN, CDR2 SYDVKM. The authors made TCR cDNA by 5'RACE template switching, adding a universal primer site and UMIs. TCRdb re-called the 5' RACE reads with MiXCR, one entry per CDR3 protein. The data show about 500,000 distinct CDR3 sequences, around 17% seen once. The sample belongs to a study of T cells after yellow fever vaccination. Whole-study findings and limits: Among primary-vaccination clones, most reappeared after the booster, at roughly 96% for CD4 and approximately 90% for CD8.

The chain links TRBV28 to TRBJ2-2, with D perhaps TRBD2 (7 bases). This receptor was identified in a man younger than 35 who received the YFV17D yellow fever vaccine. The sequencing used PBMCs, collected less than 6 days after the first yellow fever vaccination. CDR3 in amino acids: CASSFPWGGRDTGELFF. The CDR3 nucleotides read TGTGCCAGCAGTTTCCCCTGGGGGGGCCGGGACACCGGGGAGCTGTTTTTT.